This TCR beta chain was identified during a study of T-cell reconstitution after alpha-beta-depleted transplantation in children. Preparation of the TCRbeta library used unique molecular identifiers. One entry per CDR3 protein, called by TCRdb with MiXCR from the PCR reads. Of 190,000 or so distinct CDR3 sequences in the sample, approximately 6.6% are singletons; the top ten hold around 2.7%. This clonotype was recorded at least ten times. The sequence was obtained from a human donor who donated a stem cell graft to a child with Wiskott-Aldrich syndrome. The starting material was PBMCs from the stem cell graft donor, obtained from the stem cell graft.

CDR3 protein: CATSRDGGANQPQHF. The CDR3 coding sequence is TGTGCCACCAGCAGAGATGGAGGGGCTAATCAGCCCCAGCATTTT. The chain combines TRBV15 with TRBJ1-5; possibly TRBD1 for D (5 bases). The CDR3 consists of 15 residues. V was shortened by 0 bases and J by 4 bases, with 10 bases between the two germline ends. Germline CDR1 and CDR2: LNHNV and YYDKDF (reference sequence).